A selection of T cell receptor beta chains follows, all from one sample in a study of blood T cell repertoires in COVID-19. Repertoires were generated with immunoSEQ multiplex PCR, while TCRdb's copy carries only in-frame clones and drops some. The table lists 120,000 to 150,000 clones, about 84% of them singletons. Sequencing was performed on peripheral blood. The source is a man in his 60s with active or convalescent COVID-19. The CDR3 runs from the conserved cysteine through the conserved F or W. Fields, in order: clone size, V gene, J gene, CDR3 protein. Not all rows give a size; the values are once, few, many and, for expanded clones, a class.

.	TRBV5-1	TRBJ2-7	CASSFYREMDEQYF
.	TRBV11-2	TRBJ2-7	CASSSDRAGEQYF
.	TRBV5-4	TRBJ1-1	CASSLAGTGGEDTEAFF
.	TRBV28	TRBJ2-1	CASSLLAREQFF
.	TRBV11-3	TRBJ2-1	CASSPIGTGSSYNEQFF
few	TRBV4-1	TRBJ2-7	CASSHPGLSYEQYF
.	TRBV4-2	TRBJ1-1	CASSSVGEGTEAFF
.	TRBV5-1	TRBJ2-3	CASSPLTSTDTQYF
.	TRBV5-1	TRBJ2-1	CASSSGASGGYNEQFF
once	TRBV10-3	TRBJ2-3	CAISETSFVTDTQYF
.	TRBV18	TRBJ1-2	CASSPYGQGDGYTF
.	TRBV11-3	TRBJ1-5	CASTLTRGRNQPQHF
.	TRBV29-1	TRBJ1-2	CSVAGNYGYTF
few	TRBV10-3	TRBJ2-2	CAIGGRNGPRSNTGELFF
few	TRBV19	TRBJ2-2	CASSREGGELFF
.	TRBV19	TRBJ1-1	CASKVGRVDTEAFF
few	TRBV15	TRBJ2-2	CATSRVTGTTGELFF
.	TRBV5-8	TRBJ2-1	CASSQGLAGGLMDEQFF
.	TRBV5-1	TRBJ1-1	CASSLAGTVNTEAFF
once	TRBV20-1	TRBJ2-1	CSASTSYNEQFF
once	TRBV11-3	TRBJ2-7	CASSLGQGDEQYF
.	TRBV29-1	.	CSVEGFLTSGSQSSYEQYF
.	TRBV9	TRBJ1-1	CASSVSVNTEAFF
.	TRBV28	TRBJ2-7	CASSLYGGLYEQYF
.	TRBV9	TRBJ1-6	CASSEKPGGLGSPLHF
.	TRBV12-3/TRBV12-4	TRBJ1-1	CASSPFEAEAFF
.	TRBV4-1	TRBJ2-5	CASSQRRTSGETQYF
.	TRBV29-1	TRBJ2-7	CSVVAEAYEQYF
.	TRBV11-2	TRBJ2-3	CASSWPRLASKKEDTQYF
few	TRBV7-2	TRBJ2-7	CASSTGSWLGEQYF
.	TRBV7-8	TRBJ2-2	CASSWNAGGSGELFF
.	TRBV4-3	TRBJ2-1	CASSQDEGAGGNNEQFF
.	TRBV7-9	TRBJ1-4	CASSSSGREDEKLFF
.	TRBV7-3	TRBJ1-1	CASSMDRNTEAFF
.	TRBV6-5	TRBJ2-1	CASSPGVARYNEQFF
.	TRBV19	TRBJ1-5	CASSLTGGARQPQHF
.	TRBV28	TRBJ2-3	CASSLREVSTDTQYF
.	TRBV6-6	TRBJ1-6	CASSPPGQGTSNSPLHF
.	TRBV7-6	TRBJ2-2	CASNTGTSGYTGELFF
.	TRBV9	TRBJ1-2	CASSEGQTYGYTF
.	TRBV7-9	TRBJ1-6	CASSSSSVRDSPLHF
.	TRBV7-2	TRBJ2-4	CASSPIAKNIQYF
.	TRBV2	TRBJ1-6	CASSEGRVHNSPLHF
.	TRBV5-4	TRBJ2-1	CASSLLGLAGVGNEQFF
few	TRBV4-2	TRBJ2-4	CASSPSAGQGNIQYF
.	TRBV28	TRBJ1-4	CASRSDRTTNEKLFF
.	TRBV7-9	TRBJ2-1	CASSFLAGTGDEQFF
.	TRBV5-4	TRBJ1-6	CASSRNRDNSPLHF
.	TRBV28	TRBJ1-5	CASRKEYQPQHF
.	TRBV7-8	TRBJ1-4	CASSRESRGNEKLFF
.	TRBV7-8	TRBJ1-4	CASSPQGRRDEKLFF
once	TRBV7-2	TRBJ2-3	CASSFSGRRSPDTQYF
.	TRBV15	TRBJ1-1	CATSRARASTEAFF
.	TRBV9	TRBJ1-1	CASNPTGGNTEAFF
.	TRBV9	TRBJ1-2	CASSVAGTGGYTF